Listed here are 20 T cell receptor beta chains from one sample, sequenced in a study of cytomegalovirus exposure and HLA in healthy donors. Sequencing was performed with immunoSEQ multiplex PCR; in TCRdb, only in-frame clones are kept and a portion is missing. Here the sample spans about 62,000 clones, approximately 95% being singletons. Sequencing was carried out using PBMCs. These receptors all come from a woman aged 18-29 years in good health and CMV-seropositive.

This clone was recorded once. This CDR3 reads CASRSGGRLQETQYF. CDR3 DNA sequence: TGTGCCAGCCGTAGCGGGGGCCGGCTCCAAGAGACCCAGTACTTC. The V and J genes are TRBV28 and TRBJ2-5; 9 bases map to TRBD2. The CDR3 is 15 amino acids. Germline values: CDR1 MDHEN, CDR2 SYDVKM. Germline trimming cut 8 bases from V and 1 base from J; bases unmatched to any gene: 8.

This rearrangement joins TRBV7-2 to TRBJ2-5, with D perhaps TRBD2 (6 bases). There are 15 residues in the CDR3. Germline loops: CDR1 SGHTA, CDR2 FQGNSA. Trimming stripped 6 bases from V and 2 bases from J, with 16 bases between. The CDR3 region has the DNA TGTGCCAGCAGTCGGACCCCTAGCGTTCAAGAGACCCAGTACTTC. As protein: CASSRTPSVQETQYF. The full variable domain, completed using reference TRBV7-2 and TRBJ2-5, is GAGVSQSPSNKVTEKGKDVELRCDPISGHTALYWYRQSLGQGLEFLIYFQGNSAPDKSGLPSDRFSAERTGGSVSTLTIQRTQQEDSAVYLCASSRTPSVQETQYFGPGTRLLVL.

The chain couples TRBV6-6 to TRBJ1-5; tentative D call: TRBD1 (6 bases). V shed 10 bases and J shed 2 bases, with 18 bases lying between them. Germline loops: CDR1 MNHNY, CDR2 SVGAGI (reference sequence). The CDR3 runs 15 residues. The CDR3 region has the DNA TGTGCCACCACCAACAGGGCTTGGGGCAATCAGCCCCAGCATTTT. As protein: CATTNRAWGNQPQHF.

The chain combines TRBV6-1 with TRBJ1-5; the match to TRBD1 covers 7 bases. Germline CDR1 and CDR2: MNHNS and SASEGT. V gave up 6 bases and J gave up 7 bases; unmatched junction bases: 12. There are 15 residues in the CDR3. The CDR3 DNA reads as TGTGCCAGCAGGGAAATGACAGGGAACGACCAGCCCCAGCATTTT. It yields the protein CASREMTGNDQPQHF.

The chain is built from TRBV5-1 and TRBJ2-1, with 11 bases fitting TRBD2. This CDR3 has 15 amino acids. Trimming removed 1 base from V and 10 bases from J; junction bases left unmatched: 7. Germline assignment: CDR1 SGHRS and CDR2 YFSETQ. The chain's CDR3 is CASSLWLAGGNEQFF. The CDR3 nucleotides are TGCGCCAGCAGCTTGTGGCTAGCGGGAGGTAACGAGCAGTTCTTC. Supplemented by reference TRBV5-1 and TRBJ2-1, the full variable domain reads KAGVTQTPRYLIKTRGQQVTLSCSPISGHRSVSWYQQTPGQGLQFLFEYFSETQRNKGNFPGRFSGRQFSNSRSEMNVSTLELGDSALYLCASSLWLAGGNEQFFGPGTRLTVL.

The CDR3 DNA reads as TGTGCCAGCAGTCCCGGGATTGGGAGTGAAAAACTGTTTTTT. Translation: CASSPGIGSEKLFF. The chain uses TRBV6-5 and TRBJ1-4; no definite D call. The CDR3 is made up of 14 amino acids. Germline CDR1 and CDR2: MNHEY and SVGAGI. V was pared by 5 bases and J by 7 bases, with 14 bases between.

J is TRBJ2-7 and V is TRBV25-1; the match to TRBD2 covers 13 bases. Trimming removed 4 bases from V and 3 bases from J; junction bases left unmatched: 9. The length of the CDR3 is 17 residues. From germline, CDR1 is MGHDK and CDR2 SYGVNS. Here the CDR3 reads CASSGSPGLAGVYEQYF. The CDR3 region has the DNA TGTGCCAGCAGTGGAAGCCCCGGACTAGCGGGAGTCTACGAGCAGTACTTC.

J is TRBJ1-2 and V is TRBV9; D is unclear. CDR1 is SGDLS and CDR2 is YYNGEE in the germline V gene. V lost 9 bases and J 1 base, leaving 19 bases between the germline ends. The CDR3 has 15 residues. CDR3 sequence reads: CANPSTLWLNYGYTF. Written as DNA, the CDR3 is TGTGCCAACCCATCAACCCTCTGGCTTAACTATGGCTACACCTTC.

The rearrangement links TRBV5-6 to TRBJ2-7, with TRBD1 matching 7 bases. Germline V gives CDR1 SGHDT, CDR2 YYEEEE. The length of the CDR3 is 14 residues. V shed 2 bases and J 2 bases; nucleotides not matched to a gene: 4. CDR3: CASSFWDSTYEQYF. CDR3 DNA sequence: TGTGCCAGCAGCTTTTGGGACAGTACCTACGAGCAGTACTTC. Filled out from reference TRBV5-6 and TRBJ2-7, the complete variable domain reads DAGVTQSPTHLIKTRGQQVTLRCSPKSGHDTVSWYQQALGQGPQFIFQYYEEEERQRGNFPDRFSGHQFPNYSSELNVNALLLGDSALYLCASSFWDSTYEQYFGPGTRLTVT.

This clone was seen only once. The genes are TRBV5-1 and TRBJ2-7, with a possible D match to TRBD1 (5 bases). Germline V gene sequence: CDR1 SGHRS, CDR2 YFSETQ. The CDR3 is 15 residues long. Deletions cut 0 bases from V and 0 bases from J, with 10 bases between. CDR3 in DNA: TGCGCCAGCAGCTTGGCACAGGAGAGCTCCTACGAGCAGTACTTC. Residues: CASSLAQESSYEQYF.

This chain joins TRBV28 and TRBJ1-2; D is uncertain. Between the trimmed V and J ends, which lost 3 bases and 4 bases, there was a span of 12 bases. Germline V gene sequence: CDR1 MDHEN, CDR2 SYDVKM. The CDR3 runs to 14 residues. DNA of the CDR3: TGTGCCAGCAGTTTCAACAGCCGAATCTATGGCTACACCTTC. Translation gives CASSFNSRIYGYTF.

The V and J genes are TRBV6-5 and TRBJ1-2; 8 bases map to TRBD1. Germline CDR1 MNHEY, CDR2 SVGAGI. The trim removed 6 bases at V and 2 bases at J, leaving 8 bases unmatched. There are 15 residues in the CDR3. CDR3 coding DNA: TGTGCCAGCAGGACCAGGACAGGGCCAAACTATGGCTACACCTTC. Amino acid sequence: CASRTRTGPNYGYTF.

The genes are TRBV7-7 and TRBJ1-4, with TRBD1 identical over 12 bases. This CDR3 spans 21 amino acids. The germline gives CDR1 SSHAT, CDR2 FNYEAQ (reference sequence). Trimming cost V 5 bases and J 4 bases; bases outside gene matches: 20. The CDR3 region has the DNA TGTGCCAGCAGCCCGAAGAGGGACAGGGGGCCCGAAGGGCCCCTTAATGAAAAACTGTTTTTT. It is translated as CASSPKRDRGPEGPLNEKLFF.

The chain is built from TRBV21-1 and TRBJ2-3; no DNA check was done on the table's D call, TRBD2. TRBV21-1 is annotated as a pseudogene. The CDR3 loop spans 15 amino acids. CDR3 sequence: CASSREARSTDTQYF. CDR3 in DNA: TGTGCCAGCAGCAGGGAGGCCAGGAGCACAGATACGCAGTATTTT.

The V call is TRBV5-1, the J call TRBJ2-2, with 7 bases aligning to TRBD1. J gave up 7 bases and V 2 bases, and 5 bases lay outside the gene matches. From germline, CDR1 is SGHRS and CDR2 YFSETQ. The CDR3 runs 14 residues. CDR3 sequence: CASSFTGADGELFF. In DNA, the CDR3 is TGCGCCAGCAGCTTTACAGGGGCCGACGGGGAGCTGTTTTTT.

The genes are TRBV13 and TRBJ2-1; 7 bases line up with TRBD2. CDR1 and CDR2 from the germline V gene are PRHDT and FYEKMQ (reference sequence). The ends lost 7 bases at V and 9 bases at J; junction bases unmatched: 6. The CDR3 is made up of 12 amino acids. The CDR3 loop reads CASNQAGSEQFF. CDR3 in DNA: TGTGCCAGCAATCAAGCGGGGAGTGAGCAGTTCTTC.

This chain uses TRBV28 with TRBJ1-2, with TRBD1 matching over 7 bases. V lost 7 bases to trimming and J lost 6 bases; unmatched junction nucleotides: 8. Germline CDR1 reads MDHEN; CDR2 reads SYDVKM. The CDR3 has 13 residues. The CDR3: CASNGGRGDGYTF. The CDR3 region has the DNA TGTGCCAGCAACGGCGGCAGGGGGGATGGCTACACCTTC.

As for this clone: The junction does not match germline at one end; this may be a read error. The same CDR3 can be traced to other DNA sequences in this sample. The V call is TRBV30, the J call TRBJ2-7, with 8 bases matching TRBD2. The CDR3 contains 14 residues. Germline CDR1 reads GTSNPN; CDR2 reads SVGIG (reference sequence). CDR3 in DNA: TGTGCTTGGAGTGAGGGGCTAGCGGGCTACGAGCAGTACTTC. Protein product: CAWSEGLAGYEQYF.

This clone showed up just once. The genes are TRBV30 and TRBJ1-6, with 7 positions matching TRBD1. Germline CDR1 and CDR2: GTSNPN and SVGIG (reference sequence). The J segment lost 7 bases and the V segment lost 0 bases, leaving 9 bases of the junction unmatched. The CDR3 length is 16 residues. The CDR3 bases are TGTGCCTGGAGTGTACGGGACAGCACACCAAATTCACCCCTCCACTTT. It yields the protein CAWSVRDSTPNSPLHF.

The V gene is TRBV6-6, the J gene TRBJ2-7; 13 nucleotides match TRBD2. The germline V gene has CDR1 MNHNY and CDR2 SVGAGI (reference sequence). The CDR3 totals 16 residues. With 2 bases clipped from V and 5 bases from J, the junction kept 6 bases outside the gene matches. CDR3 protein: CASSYPGTSGIDEQYF. The CDR3 DNA sequence: TGTGCCAGCAGTTACCCCGGGACTAGCGGGATAGACGAGCAGTACTTC.